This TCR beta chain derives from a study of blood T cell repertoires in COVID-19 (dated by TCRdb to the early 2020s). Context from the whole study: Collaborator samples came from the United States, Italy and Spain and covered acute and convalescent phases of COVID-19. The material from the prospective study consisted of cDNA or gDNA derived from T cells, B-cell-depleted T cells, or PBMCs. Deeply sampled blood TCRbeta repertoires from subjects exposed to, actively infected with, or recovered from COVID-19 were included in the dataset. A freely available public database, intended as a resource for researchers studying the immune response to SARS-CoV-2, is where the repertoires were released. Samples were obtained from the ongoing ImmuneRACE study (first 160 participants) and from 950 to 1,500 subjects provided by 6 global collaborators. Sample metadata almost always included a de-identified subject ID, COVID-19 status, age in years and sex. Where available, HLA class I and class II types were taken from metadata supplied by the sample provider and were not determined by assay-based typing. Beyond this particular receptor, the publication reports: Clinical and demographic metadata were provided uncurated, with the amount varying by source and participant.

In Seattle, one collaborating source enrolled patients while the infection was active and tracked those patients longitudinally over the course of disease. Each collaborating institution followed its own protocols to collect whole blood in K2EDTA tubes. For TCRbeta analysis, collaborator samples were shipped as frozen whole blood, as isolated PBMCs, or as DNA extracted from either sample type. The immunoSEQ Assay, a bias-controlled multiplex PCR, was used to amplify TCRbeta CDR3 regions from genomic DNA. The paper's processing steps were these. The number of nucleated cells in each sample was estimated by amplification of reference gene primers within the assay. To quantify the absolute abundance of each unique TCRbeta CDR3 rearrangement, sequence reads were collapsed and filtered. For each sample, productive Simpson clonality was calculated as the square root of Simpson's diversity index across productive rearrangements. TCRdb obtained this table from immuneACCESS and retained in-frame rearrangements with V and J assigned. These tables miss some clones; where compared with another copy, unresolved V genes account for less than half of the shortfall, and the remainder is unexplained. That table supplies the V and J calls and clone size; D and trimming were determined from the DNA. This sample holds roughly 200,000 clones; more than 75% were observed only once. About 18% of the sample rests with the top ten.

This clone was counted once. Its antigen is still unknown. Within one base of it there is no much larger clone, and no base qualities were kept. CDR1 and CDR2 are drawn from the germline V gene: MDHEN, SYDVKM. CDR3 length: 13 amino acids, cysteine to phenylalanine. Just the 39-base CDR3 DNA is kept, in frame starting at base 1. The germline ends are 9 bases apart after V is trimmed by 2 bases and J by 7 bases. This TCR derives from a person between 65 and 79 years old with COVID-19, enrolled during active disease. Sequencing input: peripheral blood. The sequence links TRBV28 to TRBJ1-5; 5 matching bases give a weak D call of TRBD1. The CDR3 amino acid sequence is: CASSLRGGQPQHF. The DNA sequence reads TGTGCCAGCAGTTTAAGGGGTGGCCAGCCCCAGCATTTT. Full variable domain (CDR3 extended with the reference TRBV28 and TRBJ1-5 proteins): DVKVTQSSRYLVKRTGEKVFLECVQDMDHENMFWYRQDPGLGLRLIYFSYDVKMKEKGDIPEGYSVSREKKERFSLILESASTNQTSMYLCASSLRGGQPQHFGDGTRLSIL.